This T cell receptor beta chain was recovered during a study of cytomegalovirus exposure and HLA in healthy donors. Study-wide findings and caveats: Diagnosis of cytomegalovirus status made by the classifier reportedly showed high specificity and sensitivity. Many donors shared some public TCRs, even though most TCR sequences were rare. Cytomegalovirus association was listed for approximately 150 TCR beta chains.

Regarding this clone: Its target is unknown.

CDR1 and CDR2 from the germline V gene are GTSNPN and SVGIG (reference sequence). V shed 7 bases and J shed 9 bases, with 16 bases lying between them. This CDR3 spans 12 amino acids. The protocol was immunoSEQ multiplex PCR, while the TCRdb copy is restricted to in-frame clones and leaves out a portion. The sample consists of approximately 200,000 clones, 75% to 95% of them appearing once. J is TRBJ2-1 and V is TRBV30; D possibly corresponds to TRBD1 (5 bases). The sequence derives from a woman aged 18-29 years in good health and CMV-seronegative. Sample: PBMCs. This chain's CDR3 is CASAGPGIEQFF. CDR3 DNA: TGTGCCTCGGCAGGGCCTGGAATTGAGCAGTTCTTC.